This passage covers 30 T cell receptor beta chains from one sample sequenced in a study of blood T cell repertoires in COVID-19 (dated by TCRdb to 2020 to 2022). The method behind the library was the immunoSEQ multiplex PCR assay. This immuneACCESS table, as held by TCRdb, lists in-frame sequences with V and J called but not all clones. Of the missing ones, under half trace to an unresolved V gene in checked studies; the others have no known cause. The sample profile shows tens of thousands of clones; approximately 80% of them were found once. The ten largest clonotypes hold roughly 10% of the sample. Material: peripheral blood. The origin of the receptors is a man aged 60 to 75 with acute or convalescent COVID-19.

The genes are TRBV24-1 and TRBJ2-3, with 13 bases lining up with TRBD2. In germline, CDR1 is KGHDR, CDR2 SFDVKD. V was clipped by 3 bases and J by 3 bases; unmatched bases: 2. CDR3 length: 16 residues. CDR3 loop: CATSDRLAGGTDTQYF. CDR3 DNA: TGTGCCACCAGTGATCGACTAGCGGGGGGAACAGATACGCAGTATTTT.

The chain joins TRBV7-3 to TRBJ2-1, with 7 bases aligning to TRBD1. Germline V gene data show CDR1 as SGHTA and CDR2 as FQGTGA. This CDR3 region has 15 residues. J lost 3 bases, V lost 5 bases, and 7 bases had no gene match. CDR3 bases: TGTGCCAGCAGCCATATCACAGGGGACTACAATGAGCAGTTCTTC. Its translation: CASSHITGDYNEQFF.

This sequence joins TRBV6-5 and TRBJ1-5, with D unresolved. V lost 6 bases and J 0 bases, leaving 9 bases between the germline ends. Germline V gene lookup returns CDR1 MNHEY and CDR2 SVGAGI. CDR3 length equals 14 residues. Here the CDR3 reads CASSETSSNQPQHF. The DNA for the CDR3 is TGTGCCAGCAGCGAGACATCTAGCAATCAGCCCCAGCATTTT.

CDR3 in DNA: TGTGCCAGCAGCACCCCGGACAGCGTCACTGAAGCTTTCTTT. It encodes CASSTPDSVTEAFF. The chain joins TRBV6-5 to TRBJ1-1; a weak D match, TRBD1 (6 bases). V was cut by 6 bases and J by 4 bases, with 15 bases left in between. Germline CDR1 MNHEY, CDR2 SVGAGI. The CDR3 loop spans 14 amino acids.

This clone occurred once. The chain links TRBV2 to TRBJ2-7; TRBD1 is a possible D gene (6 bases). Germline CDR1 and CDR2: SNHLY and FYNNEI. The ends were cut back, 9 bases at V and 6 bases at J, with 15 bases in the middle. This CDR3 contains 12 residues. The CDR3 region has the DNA TGTGCCAGTTACAGGGATCCCCCCGAGCAGTACTTC. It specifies CASYRDPPEQYF.

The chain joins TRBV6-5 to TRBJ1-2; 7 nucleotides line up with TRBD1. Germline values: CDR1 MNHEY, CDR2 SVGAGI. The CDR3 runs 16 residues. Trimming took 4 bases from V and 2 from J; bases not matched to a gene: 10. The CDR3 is CASSSRDSLINYGYTF. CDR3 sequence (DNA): TGTGCCAGCAGTTCACGGGACAGCTTGATAAACTATGGCTACACCTTC.

The CDR3 reads CASTPSTSNKPGELFF. DNA of the CDR3: TGTGCCAGCACTCCTTCGACTAGCAACAAACCCGGGGAGCTGTTTTTT. J is TRBJ2-2 and V is TRBV18; 7 nucleotides match TRBD2. Trimming at V came to 8 bases and at J to 6 bases, leaving 15 bases not matched to a gene. CDR3 size: 16 residues. From germline, CDR1 is KGHSH and CDR2 LQKENI.

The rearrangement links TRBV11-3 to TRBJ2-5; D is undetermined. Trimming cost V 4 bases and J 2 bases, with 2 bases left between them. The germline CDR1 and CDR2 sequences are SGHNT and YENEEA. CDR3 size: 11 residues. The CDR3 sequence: CASSSQETQYF. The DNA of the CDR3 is TGTGCCAGCAGCTCACAAGAGACCCAGTACTTC.

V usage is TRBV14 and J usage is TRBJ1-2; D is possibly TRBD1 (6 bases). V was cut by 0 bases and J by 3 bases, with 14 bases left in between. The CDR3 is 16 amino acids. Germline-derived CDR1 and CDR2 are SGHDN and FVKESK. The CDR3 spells CASSQDFGGQYYGYTF. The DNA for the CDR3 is TGTGCCAGCAGCCAAGATTTCGGGGGGCAATACTATGGCTACACCTTC.

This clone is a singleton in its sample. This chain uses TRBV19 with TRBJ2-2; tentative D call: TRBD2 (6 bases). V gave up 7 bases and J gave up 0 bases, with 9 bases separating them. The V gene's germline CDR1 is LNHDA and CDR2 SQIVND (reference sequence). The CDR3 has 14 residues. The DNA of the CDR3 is TGTGCCAGTAAGGAGGGACCGAACACCGGGGAGCTGTTTTTT. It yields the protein CASKEGPNTGELFF.

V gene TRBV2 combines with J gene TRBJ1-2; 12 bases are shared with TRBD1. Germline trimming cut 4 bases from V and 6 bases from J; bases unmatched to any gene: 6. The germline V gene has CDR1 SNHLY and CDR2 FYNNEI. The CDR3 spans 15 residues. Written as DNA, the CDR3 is TGTGCCAGCAGTGTGGGGACAGGGGGCGGAAATGGCTACACCTTC. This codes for CASSVGTGGGNGYTF. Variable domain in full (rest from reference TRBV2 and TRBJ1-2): EPEVTQTPSHQVTQMGQEVILRCVPISNHLYFYWYRQILGQKVEFLVSFYNNEISEKSEIFDDQFSVERPDGSNFTLKIRSTKLEDSAMYFCASSVGTGGGNGYTFGSGTRLTVV.

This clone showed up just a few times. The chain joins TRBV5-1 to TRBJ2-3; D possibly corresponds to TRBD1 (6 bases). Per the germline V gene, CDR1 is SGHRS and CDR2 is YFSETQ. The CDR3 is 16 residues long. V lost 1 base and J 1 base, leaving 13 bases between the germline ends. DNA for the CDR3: TGCGCCAGCAGCTTGAACAGGGCCCTGCGCACAGATACGCAGTATTTT. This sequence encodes CASSLNRALRTDTQYF.

Written as DNA, the CDR3 is TGCGCCAGCAGCCAGAGACAGGGCGCTCCCATCGCTGAAGCTTTCTTT. Translating it yields CASSQRQGAPIAEAFF. The chain has TRBV4-1 and TRBJ1-1; 7 nucleotides align to TRBD1. This CDR3 spans 16 amino acids. Germline CDR1 reads MGHRA; CDR2 reads YSYEKL. Losses at the gene ends were 3 bases for V and 6 bases for J; bases not matched to a gene: 13.

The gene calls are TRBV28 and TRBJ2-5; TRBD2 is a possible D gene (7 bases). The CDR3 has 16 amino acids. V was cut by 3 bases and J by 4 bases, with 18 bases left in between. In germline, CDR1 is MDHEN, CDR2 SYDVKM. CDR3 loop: CASSFEAGGGAETQYF. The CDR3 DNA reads TGTGCCAGCAGTTTCGAGGCGGGTGGGGGGGCAGAGACCCAGTACTTC.

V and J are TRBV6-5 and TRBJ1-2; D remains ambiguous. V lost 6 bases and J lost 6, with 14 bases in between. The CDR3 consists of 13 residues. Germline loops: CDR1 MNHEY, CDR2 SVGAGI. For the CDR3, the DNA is TGTGCCAGCAGGGTCACTCCACGGGATGGCTACACCTTC. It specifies CASRVTPRDGYTF.

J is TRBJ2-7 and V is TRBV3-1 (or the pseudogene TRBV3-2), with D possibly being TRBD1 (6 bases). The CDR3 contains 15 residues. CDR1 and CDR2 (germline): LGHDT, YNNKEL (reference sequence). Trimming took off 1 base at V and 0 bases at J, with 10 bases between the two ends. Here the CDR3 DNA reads TGTGCCAGCAGCCAAGGCGGACAGAGCTCCTACGAGCAGTACTTC. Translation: CASSQGGQSSYEQYF.

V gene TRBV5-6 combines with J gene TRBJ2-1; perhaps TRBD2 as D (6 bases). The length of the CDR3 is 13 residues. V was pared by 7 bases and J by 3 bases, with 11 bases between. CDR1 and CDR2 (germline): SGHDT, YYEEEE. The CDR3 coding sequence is TGTGCCAGCGGGAGGAACAACTACAATGAGCAGTTCTTC. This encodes CASGRNNYNEQFF.

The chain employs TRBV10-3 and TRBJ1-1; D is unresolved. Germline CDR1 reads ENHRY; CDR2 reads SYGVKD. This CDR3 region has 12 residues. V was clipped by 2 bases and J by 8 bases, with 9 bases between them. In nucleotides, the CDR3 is TGTGCCATCAGTGAGCTCAAGCAAGAAGCTTTCTTT. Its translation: CAISELKQEAFF.

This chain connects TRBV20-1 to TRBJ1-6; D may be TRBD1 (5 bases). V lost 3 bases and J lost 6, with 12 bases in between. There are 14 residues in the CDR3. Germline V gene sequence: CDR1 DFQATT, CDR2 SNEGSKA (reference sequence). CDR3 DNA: TGCAGTGCTAGTATGGCAGGGCTTAATTCACCCCTCCACTTT. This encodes CSASMAGLNSPLHF.

Here the CDR3 reads CASSPPTGQLNYGYTF. The CDR3 DNA is TGTGCCAGCTCACCGCCTACTGGACAGCTTAACTATGGCTACACCTTC. The chain employs TRBV18 and TRBJ1-2, with D possibly TRBD1 on 6 matching bases. The V gene's germline CDR1 is KGHSH and CDR2 LQKENI. This CDR3 has 16 residues. V lost 3 bases and J 1 base, leaving 15 bases between the germline ends.

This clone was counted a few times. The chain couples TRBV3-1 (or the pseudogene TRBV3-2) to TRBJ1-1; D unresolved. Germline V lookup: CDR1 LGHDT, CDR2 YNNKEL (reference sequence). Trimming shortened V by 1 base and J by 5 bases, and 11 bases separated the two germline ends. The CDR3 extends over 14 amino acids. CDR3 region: CASSQVGGRTEAFF. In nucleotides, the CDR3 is TGTGCCAGCAGCCAAGTTGGAGGGAGGACTGAAGCTTTCTTT.

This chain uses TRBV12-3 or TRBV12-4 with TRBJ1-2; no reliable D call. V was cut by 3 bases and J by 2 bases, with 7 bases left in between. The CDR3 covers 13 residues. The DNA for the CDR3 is TGTGCCAGCAGTTTTGATGGCAACTATGGCTACACCTTC. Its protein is CASSFDGNYGYTF.

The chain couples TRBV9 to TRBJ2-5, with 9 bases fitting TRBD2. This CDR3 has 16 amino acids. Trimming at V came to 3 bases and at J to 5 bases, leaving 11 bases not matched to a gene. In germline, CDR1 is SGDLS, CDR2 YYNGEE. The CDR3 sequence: CASSARPSGGLETQYF. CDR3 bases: TGTGCCAGCAGCGCCCGTCCCAGCGGGGGGTTGGAGACCCAGTACTTC.

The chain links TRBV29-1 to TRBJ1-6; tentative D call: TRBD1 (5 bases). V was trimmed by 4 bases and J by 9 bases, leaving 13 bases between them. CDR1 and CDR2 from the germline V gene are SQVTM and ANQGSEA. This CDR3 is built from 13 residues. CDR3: CSVADSMGSPLHF. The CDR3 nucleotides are TGCAGCGTTGCCGACAGTATGGGTTCACCCCTCCACTTT. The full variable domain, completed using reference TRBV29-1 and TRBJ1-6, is SAVISQKPSRDICQRGTSLTIQCQVDSQVTMMFWYRQQPGQSLTLIATANQGSEATYESGFVIDKFPISRPNLTFSTLTVSNMSPEDSSIYLCSVADSMGSPLHFGNGTRLTVT.

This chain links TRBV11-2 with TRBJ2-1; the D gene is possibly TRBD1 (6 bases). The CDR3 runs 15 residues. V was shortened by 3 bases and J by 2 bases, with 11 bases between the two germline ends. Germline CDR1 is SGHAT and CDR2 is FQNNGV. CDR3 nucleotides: TGTGCCAGCAGCTTGGGGGCCCCCCCCTACAATGAGCAGTTCTTC. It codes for CASSLGAPPYNEQFF.

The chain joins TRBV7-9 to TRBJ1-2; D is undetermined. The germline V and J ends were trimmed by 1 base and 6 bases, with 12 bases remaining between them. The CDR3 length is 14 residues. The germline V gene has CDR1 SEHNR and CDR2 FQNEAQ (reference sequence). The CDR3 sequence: CASSLVDSGNGYTF. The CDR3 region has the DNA TGTGCCAGCAGCTTAGTCGACTCGGGAAATGGCTACACCTTC. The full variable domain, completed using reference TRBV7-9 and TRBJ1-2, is DTGVSQNPRHKITKRGQNVTFRCDPISEHNRLYWYRQTLGQGPEFLTYFQNEAQLEKSRLLSDRFSAERPKGSFSTLEIQRTEQGDSAMYLCASSLVDSGNGYTFGSGTRLTVV.

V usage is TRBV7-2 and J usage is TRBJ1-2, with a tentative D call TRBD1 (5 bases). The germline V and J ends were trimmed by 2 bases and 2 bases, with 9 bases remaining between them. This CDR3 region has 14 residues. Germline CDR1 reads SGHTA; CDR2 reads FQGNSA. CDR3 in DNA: TGTGCCAGCAGCTTAAATACAGGCAACTATGGCTACACCTTC. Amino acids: CASSLNTGNYGYTF. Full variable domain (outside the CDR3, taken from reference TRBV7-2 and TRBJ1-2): GAGVSQSPSNKVTEKGKDVELRCDPISGHTALYWYRQSLGQGLEFLIYFQGNSAPDKSGLPSDRFSAERTGGSVSTLTIQRTQQEDSAVYLCASSLNTGNYGYTFGSGTRLTVV.

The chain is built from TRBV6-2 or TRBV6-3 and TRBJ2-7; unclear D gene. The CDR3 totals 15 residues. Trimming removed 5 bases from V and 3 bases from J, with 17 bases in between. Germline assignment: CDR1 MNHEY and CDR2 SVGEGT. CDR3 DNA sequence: TGTGCCAGCAGTCTGGGTGGGCTTCCGAACTACGAGCAGTACTTC. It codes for CASSLGGLPNYEQYF.

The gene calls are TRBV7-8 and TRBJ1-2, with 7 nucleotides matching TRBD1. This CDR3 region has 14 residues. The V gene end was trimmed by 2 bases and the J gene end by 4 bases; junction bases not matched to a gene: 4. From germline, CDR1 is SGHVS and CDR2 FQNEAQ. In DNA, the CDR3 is TGTGCCAGCAGCTTACGAGGGACAGCCTATGGCTACACCTTC. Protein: CASSLRGTAYGYTF. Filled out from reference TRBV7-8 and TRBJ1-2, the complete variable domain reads GAGVSQSPRYKVAKRGQDVALRCDPISGHVSLFWYQQALGQGPEFLTYFQNEAQLDKSGLPSDRFFAERPEGSVSTLKIQRTQQEDSAVYLCASSLRGTAYGYTFGSGTRLTVV.

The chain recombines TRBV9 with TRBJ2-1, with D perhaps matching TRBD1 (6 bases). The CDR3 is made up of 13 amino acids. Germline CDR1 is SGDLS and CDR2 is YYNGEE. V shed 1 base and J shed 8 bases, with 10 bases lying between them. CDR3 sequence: CASSVSGEDEQFF. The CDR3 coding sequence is TGTGCCAGCAGCGTATCAGGGGAAGATGAGCAGTTCTTC.